This T cell receptor (beta chain) emerged from a study of blood T cell repertoires in COVID-19 (dated by TCRdb to the early 2020s). Regarding the complete study: The collaborator samples originated in the United States, Italy and Spain and spanned the acute and convalescent phases of COVID-19. The prospective study material was composed of cDNA or gDNA derived from T cells, B-cell-depleted T cells, or PBMCs. Deeply sampled blood TCRbeta repertoires from subjects exposed to, actively infected with, or recovered from COVID-19 were included in the dataset. The repertoires were released in a freely available public database intended as a resource for research on the immune response to SARS-CoV-2. Samples came from the ongoing ImmuneRACE study (first 160 participants) plus 1,254 subjects from 6 global collaborators. A de-identified subject ID, COVID-19 status, age in years and sex were almost always included in the sample metadata. Where available, HLA class I and class II types were taken from metadata supplied by the sample provider and were not determined by assay-based typing. The paper's findings and limits, for the study overall: The quantity of clinical and demographic metadata differed by source and by participant and was supplied without curation.

The CDR3 starts with the cysteine, ends with the phenylalanine, and has 13 residues. CDR3 DNA only is kept here, 39 bases in frame from base 1. Trimming removed 4 bases from V and 3 bases from J; the gene matches leave 6 bases unexplained. CDR1 and CDR2 were assigned from the germline V gene as SQVTM and ANQGSEA. TCRbeta CDR3 regions were amplified from genomic DNA by means of the immunoSEQ Assay, a bias-controlled multiplex PCR. Regarding the original processing steps: Within the assay, amplification of reference gene primers was used to estimate how many nucleated cells each sample contained. To quantify the absolute abundance of each unique TCRbeta CDR3 rearrangement, sequence reads were collapsed and filtered. For each sample, productive Simpson clonality was calculated as the square root of Simpson's diversity index over productive rearrangements. What TCRdb holds here is the immuneACCESS table cut down to in-frame rearrangements. Part of the clones is not present; checked against another copy, under half of the missing clones reflect an unresolved V gene, and the others are unexplained. The D gene and trimming were derived from the DNA, and the V and J assignments and clone size from that table. The sample has some 80,000 clones on record, 80% of them singletons. More than 10% of the sample lies in the top ten.

Collaborating institutions collected whole blood in K2EDTA tubes following their own protocols. For TCRbeta analysis, collaborators shipped samples as frozen whole blood, isolated PBMCs, or DNA extracted from either of those sample types. About this clone itself: Its target antigen remains unknown. Per-nucleotide qualities are absent, and no much larger clonotype sits a single base away.

The chain joins TRBV29-1 to TRBJ2-7, and 7 junction bases match TRBD1. The sample comprised peripheral blood. The origin of this receptor is a woman in her 40s with active or convalescent COVID-19. This receptor carries the CDR3 CSVAQGTDYEQYF. The nucleotide sequence is TGCAGCGTTGCCCAAGGGACAGACTACGAGCAGTACTTC.